The 5 T cell receptor beta chains given below trace back to one sample, sequenced in a study of blood T cell repertoires in COVID-19. The method was immunoSEQ multiplex PCR; TCRdb's version includes in-frame clones alone and lacks a portion of them. The sample contains about 75,000 clones, roughly 90% of which appear only once. Sequencing was performed on peripheral blood. The receptors were gathered from a human donor in a cohort sampled during active COVID-19.

The table lists this clone with many counts. The V and J genes are TRBV4-1 and TRBJ2-7; 8 bases map to TRBD1. The V gene's germline CDR1 is MGHRA and CDR2 YSYEKL. The CDR3 runs to 14 residues. Trimming at V came to 4 bases and at J to 5 bases, leaving 7 bases not matched to a gene. The chain's CDR3 is CASSRPGQGNEQYF. In DNA form, the CDR3 reads TGCGCCAGCAGCCGCCCTGGACAGGGCAACGAGCAGTACTTC.

This clone was seen a single time. This rearrangement joins TRBV24-1 to TRBJ2-1; 7 bases are a match to TRBD1. CDR1 and CDR2 from the germline V gene are KGHDR and SFDVKD. This CDR3 region has 14 residues. V shed 3 bases and J 9 bases; nucleotides not matched to a gene: 7. The DNA of the CDR3 is TGTGCCACCAGTGATGGGACAGCGGATGGTGAGCAGTTCTTC. Translating gives CATSDGTADGEQFF.

This clone was recorded once. This rearrangement joins TRBV7-2 to TRBJ1-2, with 8 bases identical to TRBD1. The junction had 12 bases not matched to a gene; V was cut back by 0 bases and J by 0 bases. The CDR3 loop spans 19 amino acids. The germline CDR1 and CDR2 sequences are SGHTA and FQGNSA. CDR3 sequence: CASSLAAGGPQSANYGYTF. The CDR3 DNA is TGTGCCAGCAGCTTAGCAGCAGGGGGCCCCCAGTCGGCTAACTATGGCTACACCTTC.

Here the CDR3 DNA reads TGTGCCAGCACCCCGGGGGGGGCCGGCAATCAGCCCCAGCATTTT. Its protein is CASTPGGAGNQPQHF. The chain employs TRBV6-2 or TRBV6-3 and TRBJ1-5, with D possibly TRBD1 on 6 matching bases. The CDR3 is 15 residues long. Germline CDR1 reads MNHEY; CDR2 reads SVGEGT. The V gene lost 7 bases and the J gene lost 2 bases, with 15 bases spanning the gap.

The chain has TRBV11-2 and TRBJ1-1; D possibly corresponds to TRBD1 (6 bases). Trimming pared 0 bases from V and 7 bases from J, leaving 15 bases between. The CDR3 has 15 amino acids. The germline V gene encodes CDR1 SGHAT and CDR2 FQNNGV. The CDR3 nucleotides are TGTGCCAGCAGCTTAGATGGTCAGGGGATCGTTGAAGCTTTCTTT. Its protein product is CASSLDGQGIVEAFF.